The T cell receptor beta chain described here comes from a study of radiation and T cells in renal cell carcinoma. Time point denoted: baseline pretreatment blood. Sample treatment: 15 Gy SBRT to primary tumor, nephrectomy 4 weeks later. Clones were read by immunoSEQ multiplex PCR, and TCRdb kept only the in-frame ones, dropping some. The sample holds 20,000 to 25,000 clones, 70% to 80% seen once. J lost 6 bases, V lost 0 bases, and 2 bases had no gene match. The CDR3 is made up of 13 amino acids. The germline CDR1 and CDR2 sequences are SGHNT and YYREEE (reference sequence). The clonotype comes from a man aged 55 to 70 with renal cell carcinoma. The material sequenced was blood, taken from a patient whose treatment included radiotherapy and nephrectomy. The J gene is TRBJ1-2, the V gene TRBV5-4, with 7 bases aligning to TRBD1. The CDR3 bases are TGTGCCAGCAGCTTGGACAGGGGAGATGGCTACACCTTC. Its protein is CASSLDRGDGYTF. Based on the CDR3 plus reference TRBV5-4 and TRBJ1-2, the full variable domain is ETGVTQSPTHLIKTRGQQVTLRCSSQSGHNTVSWYQQALGQGPQFIFQYYREEENGRGNFPPRFSGLQFPNYSSELNVNALELDDSALYLCASSLDRGDGYTFGSGTRLTVV.